Listed below are T cell receptor beta chains from one sample, sequenced in a study of T cells in Graves' hyperthyroidism and ophthalmopathy. One entry per CDR3 protein, called by TCRdb with MiXCR from the multiplex PCR reads. This sample carries roughly 260,000 distinct CDR3 sequences, approximately 15% of them seen once, and the ten largest clones take less than 15%. The sample was blood. Source of these receptors: a woman in her forties with Graves' hyperthyroidism that later progressed to Graves' ophthalmopathy. Both conserved end residues are part of each CDR3. The order of the fields is V gene, CDR3 length, clone size, D gene, J gene, CDR3 protein, CDR3 DNA. D genes are given only for firm matches. Clone size is stated in some rows and not others, as once, few, many or a class when expanded.

>TRBV7-9|13|many|TRBD2|TRBJ2-1
CASSPPAGASQFF
TGTGCCAGCAGCCCCCCAGCGGGGGCCTCGCAGTTCTTC
>TRBV20-1|12|-|-|TRBJ2-7
CSATTGPYEQYF
TGCAGTGCTACAACGGGACCATACGAGCAGTACTTC
>TRBV14|15|-|-|TRBJ1-2
CASSHTGYPDYGYTF
TGTGCCAGCAGCCATACAGGGTACCCCGACTATGGCTACACCTTC
>TRBV6-1|13|-|TRBD1|TRBJ1-2
CASSPGQIYGYTF
TGTGCCAGCAGCCCGGGACAGATCTATGGCTACACCTTC
>TRBV6-5|13|many|-|TRBJ2-5
CASSYVIQETQYF
TGTGCCAGCAGTTATGTGATACAAGAGACCCAGTACTTC
>TRBV5-1|16|many|TRBD2|TRBJ2-1
CASSPPGLAGGNEQFF
TGCGCCAGCAGCCCTCCGGGACTAGCGGGAGGTAATGAGCAGTTCTTC
>TRBV18|12|many|-|TRBJ2-1
CASRTATNEQFF
TGTGCCAGTCGGACAGCCACCAATGAGCAGTTCTTC
>TRBV15|15|many|-|TRBJ2-5
CATSRAELGQETQYF
TGTGCCACCAGCAGAGCGGAGTTGGGCCAAGAGACCCAGTACTTC
>TRBV19|16|many|TRBD1|TRBJ2-1
CASNIGQGAAYNEQFF
TGTGCCAGTAATATCGGACAGGGTGCCGCCTACAATGAGCAGTTCTTC
>TRBV20-1|15|many|-|TRBJ2-3
CSASFFAISTDTQYF
TGCAGTGCTAGCTTTTTTGCTATTAGCACAGATACGCAGTATTTT
>TRBV5-1|17|few|TRBD2|TRBJ2-1
CASNPRGGRAPYNEQFF
TGCGCCAGCAACCCGCGAGGCGGGAGGGCCCCCTACAATGAGCAGTTCTTC